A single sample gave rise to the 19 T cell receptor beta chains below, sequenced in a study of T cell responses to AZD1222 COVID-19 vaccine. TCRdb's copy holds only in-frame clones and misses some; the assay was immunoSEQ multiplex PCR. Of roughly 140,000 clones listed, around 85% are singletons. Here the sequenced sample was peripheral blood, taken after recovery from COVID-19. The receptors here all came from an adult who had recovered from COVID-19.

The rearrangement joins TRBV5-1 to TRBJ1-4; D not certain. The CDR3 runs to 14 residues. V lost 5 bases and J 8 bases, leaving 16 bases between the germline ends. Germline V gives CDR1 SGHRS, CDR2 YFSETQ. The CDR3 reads CASSPGGFREKLFF. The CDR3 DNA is TGCGCCAGCAGTCCGGGTGGATTTAGGGAAAAACTGTTTTTT.

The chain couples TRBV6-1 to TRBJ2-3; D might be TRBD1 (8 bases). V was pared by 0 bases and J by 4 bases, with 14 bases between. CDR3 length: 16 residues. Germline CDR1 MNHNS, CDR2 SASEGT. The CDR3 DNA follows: TGTGCCAGCAGTGAAGCCGGACAGGGAGGGCCAGATACGCAGTATTTT. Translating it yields CASSEAGQGGPDTQYF.

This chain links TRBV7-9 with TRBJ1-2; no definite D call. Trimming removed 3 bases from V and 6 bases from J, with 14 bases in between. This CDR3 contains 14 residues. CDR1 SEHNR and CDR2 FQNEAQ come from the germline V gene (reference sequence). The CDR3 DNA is TGTGCCAGCAGCTTGGGTGGACGAGATGATGGCTACACCTTC. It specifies CASSLGGRDDGYTF.

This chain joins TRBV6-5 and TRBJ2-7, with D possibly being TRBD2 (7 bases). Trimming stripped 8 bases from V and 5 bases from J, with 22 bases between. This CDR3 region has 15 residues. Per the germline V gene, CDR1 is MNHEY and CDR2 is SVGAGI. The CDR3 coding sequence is TGTGCCAGCGGACCGGCGAGGGGGGGGGTCCACGAGCAGTACTTC. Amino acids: CASGPARGGVHEQYF.

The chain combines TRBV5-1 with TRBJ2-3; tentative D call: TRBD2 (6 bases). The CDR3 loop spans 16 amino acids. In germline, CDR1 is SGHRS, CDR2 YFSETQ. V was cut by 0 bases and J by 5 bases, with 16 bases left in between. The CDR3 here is CASSLGSGVLKDTQYF. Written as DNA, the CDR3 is TGCGCCAGCAGCTTGGGGTCGGGGGTTCTAAAAGATACGCAGTATTTT. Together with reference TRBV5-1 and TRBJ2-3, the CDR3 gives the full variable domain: KAGVTQTPRYLIKTRGQQVTLSCSPISGHRSVSWYQQTPGQGLQFLFEYFSETQRNKGNFPGRFSGRQFSNSRSEMNVSTLELGDSALYLCASSLGSGVLKDTQYFGPGTRLTVL.

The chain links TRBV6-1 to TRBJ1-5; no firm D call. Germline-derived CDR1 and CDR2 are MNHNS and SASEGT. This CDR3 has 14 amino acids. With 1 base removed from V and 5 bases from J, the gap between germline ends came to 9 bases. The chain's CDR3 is CASSEGIIHQPQHF. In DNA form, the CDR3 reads TGTGCCAGCAGTGAAGGGATTATTCATCAGCCCCAGCATTTT.

CDR3 amino acids: CASSLGPGRFYNEQFF. The CDR3 DNA reads as TGTGCCAGCAGCTTAGGGCCGGGACGGTTTTACAATGAGCAGTTCTTC. V gene TRBV7-2 combines with J gene TRBJ2-1; perhaps D is TRBD1 or TRBD2 (5 bases each). Trimming took off 1 base at V and 4 bases at J, with 14 bases between the two ends. The CDR3 contains 16 residues. Germline assignment: CDR1 SGHTA and CDR2 FQGNSA.

The CDR3 DNA reads TGTGCCAGCAGCCAAGCCCGGACAGCGAACACTGAAGCTTTCTTT. It is translated as CASSQARTANTEAFF. V gene TRBV4-2 combines with J gene TRBJ1-1, with D possibly TRBD1 on 6 matching bases. With 1 base removed from V and 1 base from J, the gap between germline ends came to 10 bases. Per germline, CDR1 LGHNA and CDR2 YNFKEQ. The CDR3 runs to 15 residues.

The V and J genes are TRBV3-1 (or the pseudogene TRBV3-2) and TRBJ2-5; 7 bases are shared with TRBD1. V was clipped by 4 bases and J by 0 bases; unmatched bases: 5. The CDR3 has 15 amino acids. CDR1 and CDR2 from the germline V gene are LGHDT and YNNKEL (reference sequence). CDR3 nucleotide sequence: TGTGCCAGCAGCCTGGGACAGTTGTACCAAGAGACCCAGTACTTC. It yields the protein CASSLGQLYQETQYF.

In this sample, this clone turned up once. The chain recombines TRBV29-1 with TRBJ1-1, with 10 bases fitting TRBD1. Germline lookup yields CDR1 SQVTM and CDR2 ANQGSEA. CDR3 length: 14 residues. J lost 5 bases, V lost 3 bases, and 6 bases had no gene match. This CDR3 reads CSVEARQGATEAFF. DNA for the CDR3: TGCAGCGTTGAGGCCCGACAGGGGGCTACTGAAGCTTTCTTT.

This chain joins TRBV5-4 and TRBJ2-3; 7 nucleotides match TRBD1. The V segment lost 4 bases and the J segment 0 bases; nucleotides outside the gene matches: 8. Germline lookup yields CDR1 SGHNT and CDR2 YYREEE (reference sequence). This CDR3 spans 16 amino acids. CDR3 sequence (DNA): TGTGCCAGCAGCCTAGGGCTGGGACAGAGCACAGATACGCAGTATTTT. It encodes CASSLGLGQSTDTQYF.

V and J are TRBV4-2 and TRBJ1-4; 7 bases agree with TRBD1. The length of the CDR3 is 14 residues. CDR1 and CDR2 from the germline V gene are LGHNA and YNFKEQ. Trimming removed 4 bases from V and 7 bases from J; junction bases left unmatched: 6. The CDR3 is CASSLPGGGEKLFF. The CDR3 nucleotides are TGTGCCAGCAGCCTGCCAGGGGGGGGTGAAAAACTGTTTTTT.

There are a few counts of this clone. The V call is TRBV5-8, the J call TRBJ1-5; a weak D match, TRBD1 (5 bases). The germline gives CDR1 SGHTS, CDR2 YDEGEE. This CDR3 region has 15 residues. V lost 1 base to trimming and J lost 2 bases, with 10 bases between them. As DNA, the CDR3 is TGTGCCAGCAGCTTGTATGTAGGGGGCAATCAGCCCCAGCATTTT. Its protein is CASSLYVGGNQPQHF.

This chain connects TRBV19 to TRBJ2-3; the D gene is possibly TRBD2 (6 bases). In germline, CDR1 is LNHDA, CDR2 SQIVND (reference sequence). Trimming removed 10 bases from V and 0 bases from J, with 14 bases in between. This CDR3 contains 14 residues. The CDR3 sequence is CATYGRTSTDTQYF. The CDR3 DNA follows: TGTGCCACCTACGGGAGAACGAGCACAGATACGCAGTATTTT.

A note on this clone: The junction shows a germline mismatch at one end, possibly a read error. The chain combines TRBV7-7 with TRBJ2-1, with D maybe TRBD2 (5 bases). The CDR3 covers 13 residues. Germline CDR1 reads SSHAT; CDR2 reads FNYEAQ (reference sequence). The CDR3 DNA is TGTGCTAGCAGCGGCGGCGTCTACAATGAGCAGTTCTTC. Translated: CASSGGVYNEQFF. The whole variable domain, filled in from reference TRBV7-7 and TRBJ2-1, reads GAGVSQSPRYKVTKRGQDVTLRCDPISSHATLYWYQQALGQGPEFLTYFNYEAQPDKSGLPSDRFSAERPEGSISTLTIQRTEQRDSAMYRCASSGGVYNEQFFGPGTRLTVL.

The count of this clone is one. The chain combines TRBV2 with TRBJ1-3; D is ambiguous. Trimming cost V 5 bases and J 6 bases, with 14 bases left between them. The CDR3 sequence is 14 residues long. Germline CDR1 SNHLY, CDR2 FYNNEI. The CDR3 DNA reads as TGTGCCAGCAGTCTACAGCTTGACTCAAACACCATATATTTT. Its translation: CASSLQLDSNTIYF.

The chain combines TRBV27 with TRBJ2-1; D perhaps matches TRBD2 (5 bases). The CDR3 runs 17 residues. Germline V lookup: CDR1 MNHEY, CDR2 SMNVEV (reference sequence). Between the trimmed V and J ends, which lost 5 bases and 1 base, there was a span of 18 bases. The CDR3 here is CASSIQRLLGSYNEQFF. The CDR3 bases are TGTGCCAGCAGTATACAAAGACTACTCGGGTCCTACAATGAGCAGTTCTTC.

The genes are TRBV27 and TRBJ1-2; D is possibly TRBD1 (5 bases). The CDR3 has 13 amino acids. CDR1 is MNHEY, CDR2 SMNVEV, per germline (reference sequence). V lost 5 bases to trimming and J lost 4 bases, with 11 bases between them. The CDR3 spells CASSRGRTYGYTF. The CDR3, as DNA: TGTGCCAGCAGTAGGGGACGGACCTATGGCTACACCTTC.

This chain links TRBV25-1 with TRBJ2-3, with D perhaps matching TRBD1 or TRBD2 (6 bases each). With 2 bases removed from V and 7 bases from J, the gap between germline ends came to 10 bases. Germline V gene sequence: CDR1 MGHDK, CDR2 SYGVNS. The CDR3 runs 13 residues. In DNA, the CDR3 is TGTGCCAGCAGTGAACCGGGGGCCTATACGCAGTATTTT. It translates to CASSEPGAYTQYF.